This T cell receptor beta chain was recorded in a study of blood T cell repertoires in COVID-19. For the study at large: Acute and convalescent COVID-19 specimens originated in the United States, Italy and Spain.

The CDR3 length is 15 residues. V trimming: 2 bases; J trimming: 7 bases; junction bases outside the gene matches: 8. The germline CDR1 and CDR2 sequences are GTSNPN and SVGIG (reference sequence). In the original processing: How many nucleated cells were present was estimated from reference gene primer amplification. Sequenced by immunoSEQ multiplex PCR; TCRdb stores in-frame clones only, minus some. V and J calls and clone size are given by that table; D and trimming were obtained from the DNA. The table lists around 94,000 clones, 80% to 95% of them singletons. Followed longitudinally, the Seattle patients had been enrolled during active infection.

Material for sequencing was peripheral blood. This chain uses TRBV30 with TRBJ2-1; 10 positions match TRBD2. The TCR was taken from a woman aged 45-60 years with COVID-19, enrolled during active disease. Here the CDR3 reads CAWSRAVAGGNEQFF. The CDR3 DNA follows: TGTGCCTGGAGTAGGGCGGTAGCGGGGGGTAATGAGCAGTTCTTC.